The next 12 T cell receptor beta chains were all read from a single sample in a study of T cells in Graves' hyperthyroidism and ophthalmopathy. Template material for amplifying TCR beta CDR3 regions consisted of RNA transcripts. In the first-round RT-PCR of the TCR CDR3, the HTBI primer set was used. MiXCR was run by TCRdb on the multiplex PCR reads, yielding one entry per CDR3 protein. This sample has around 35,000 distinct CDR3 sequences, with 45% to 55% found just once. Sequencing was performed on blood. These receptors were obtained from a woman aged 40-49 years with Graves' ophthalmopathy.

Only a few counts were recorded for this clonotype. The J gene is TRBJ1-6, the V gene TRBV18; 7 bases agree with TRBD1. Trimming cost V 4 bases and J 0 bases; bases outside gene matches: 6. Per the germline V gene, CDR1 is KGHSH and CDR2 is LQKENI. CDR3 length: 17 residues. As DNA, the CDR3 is TGTGCCAGCTCACAACCGGGACAGAGCTCCTATAATTCACCCCTCCACTTT. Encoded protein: CASSQPGQSSYNSPLHF.

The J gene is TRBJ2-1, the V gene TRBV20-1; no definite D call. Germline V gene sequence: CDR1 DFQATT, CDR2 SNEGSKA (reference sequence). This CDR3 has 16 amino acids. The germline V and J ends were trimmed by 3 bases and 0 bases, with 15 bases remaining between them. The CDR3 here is CSASPFPLCSYNEQFF. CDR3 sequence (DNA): TGCAGTGCTAGCCCCTTCCCACTGTGCTCCTACAATGAGCAGTTCTTC.

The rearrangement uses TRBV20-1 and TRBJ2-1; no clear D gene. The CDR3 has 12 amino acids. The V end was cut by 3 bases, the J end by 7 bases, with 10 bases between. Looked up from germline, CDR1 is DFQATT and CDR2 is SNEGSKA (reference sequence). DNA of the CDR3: TGCAGTGCTAGCCGGGCGGAGAATGAGCAGTTCTTC. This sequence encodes CSASRAENEQFF.

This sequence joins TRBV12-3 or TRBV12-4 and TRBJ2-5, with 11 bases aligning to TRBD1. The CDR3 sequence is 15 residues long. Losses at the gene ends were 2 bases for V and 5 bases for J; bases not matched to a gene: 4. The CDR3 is CASSLRTGGRETQYF. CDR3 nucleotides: TGTGCCAGCAGTTTAAGGACAGGGGGCAGGGAGACCCAGTACTTC.

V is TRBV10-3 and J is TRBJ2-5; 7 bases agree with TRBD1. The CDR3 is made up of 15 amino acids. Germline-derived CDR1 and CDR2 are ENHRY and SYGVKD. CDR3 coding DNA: TGTGGCTGGTTCCAAACGCAGGGGGATCAAGAGACCCAGTACTTC. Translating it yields CGWFQTQGDQETQYF.

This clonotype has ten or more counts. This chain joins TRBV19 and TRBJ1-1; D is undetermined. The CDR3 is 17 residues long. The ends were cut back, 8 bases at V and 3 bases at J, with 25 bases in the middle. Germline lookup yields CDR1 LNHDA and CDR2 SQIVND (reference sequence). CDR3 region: CASPDTSRTAEDTEAFF. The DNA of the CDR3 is TGTGCCAGTCCTGACACATCAAGGACGGCCGAGGACACTGAAGCTTTCTTT. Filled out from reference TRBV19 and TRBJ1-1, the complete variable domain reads DGGITQSPKYLFRKEGQNVTLSCEQNLNHDAMYWYRQDPGQGLRLIYYSQIVNDFQKGDIAEGYSVSREKKESFPLTVTSAQKNPTAFYLCASPDTSRTAEDTEAFFGQGTRLTVV.

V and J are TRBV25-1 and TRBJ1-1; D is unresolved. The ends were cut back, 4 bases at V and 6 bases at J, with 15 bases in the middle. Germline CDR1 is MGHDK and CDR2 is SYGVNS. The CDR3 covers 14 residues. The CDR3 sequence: CASSADGRTSEAFF. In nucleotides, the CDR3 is TGTGCCAGCAGTGCTGATGGACGGACCTCTGAAGCTTTCTTT.

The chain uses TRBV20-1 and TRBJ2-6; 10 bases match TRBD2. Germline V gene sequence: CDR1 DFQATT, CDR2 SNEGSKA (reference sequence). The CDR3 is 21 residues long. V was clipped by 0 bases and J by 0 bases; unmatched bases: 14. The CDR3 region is CSARDLAGVPGLCSGANVLTF. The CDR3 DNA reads TGCAGTGCTAGAGATCTAGCGGGAGTCCCCGGGCTGTGCTCTGGGGCCAACGTCCTGACTTTC.

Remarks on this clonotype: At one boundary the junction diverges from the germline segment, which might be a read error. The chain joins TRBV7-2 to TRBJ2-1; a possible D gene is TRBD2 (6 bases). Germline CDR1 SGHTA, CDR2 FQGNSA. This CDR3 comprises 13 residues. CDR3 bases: TGTGCCGGCAGCCCCCGGGGAGGAAATGAGCAGTTCTTC. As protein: CAGSPRGGNEQFF.

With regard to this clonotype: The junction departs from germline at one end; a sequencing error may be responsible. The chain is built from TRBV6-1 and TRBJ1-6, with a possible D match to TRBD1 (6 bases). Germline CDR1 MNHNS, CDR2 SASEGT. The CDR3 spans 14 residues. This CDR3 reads CTSRMTGVNSPLHF. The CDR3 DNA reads TGTACCAGCAGGATGACAGGTGTGAATTCACCCCTCCACTTT.

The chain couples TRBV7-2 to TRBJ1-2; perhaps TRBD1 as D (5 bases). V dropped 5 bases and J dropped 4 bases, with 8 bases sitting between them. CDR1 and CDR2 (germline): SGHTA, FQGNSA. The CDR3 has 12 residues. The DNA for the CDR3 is TGTGCCAGCAGCCCAGACAGCTATGGCTACACCTTC. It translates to CASSPDSYGYTF.

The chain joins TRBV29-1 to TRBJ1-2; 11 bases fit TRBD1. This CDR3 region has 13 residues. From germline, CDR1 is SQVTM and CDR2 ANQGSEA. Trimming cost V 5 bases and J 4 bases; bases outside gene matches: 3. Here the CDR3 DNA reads TGCAGCGTTCGGACAGGGGGCGTCTATGGCTACACCTTC. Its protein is CSVRTGGVYGYTF.